This T cell receptor beta chain came from a study of brain T cells in children with intractable seizures (dated by TCRdb to the early 2020s). Some background on the complete study: A NanoString immunology panel was first used to screen resected brain tissue from about 54 pediatric epilepsy surgery cases for immune gene transcripts. Of the approximately 12 selected surgery cases, pre-surgery blood was also sequenced for eight, so four had brain tissue only.

The label giving this sample's time point can be read as: blood from clinic visit 5 months post-surgery; TSC patient then seizure free. The surgery cases showing the highest brain T cell transcript signatures were chosen for TCR beta chain sequencing of brain tissue and, when available, of blood. Prior to surgery, the patients had been treated with at least one anti-epileptic drug. TCR-sequenced patients were children with drug-resistant epilepsy due to tuberous sclerosis complex, focal cortical dysplasia, Rasmussen encephalitis or hemimegalencephaly. Bulk genomic DNA was isolated from unsorted brain tissue and whole blood using the Monarch genomic DNA purification kit. In the case of this clone: This receptor's antigen is unknown. Base-call qualities are not available, and no considerably larger clone is one nucleotide away.

V was cut back by 0 bases and J by 6 bases, leaving a gap of 3 bases between them. Including the terminal cysteine and phenylalanine, the CDR3 comprises 12 residues. Left in the record is the CDR3 DNA by itself, 36 bases read in frame from the first base. The germline V gene encodes CDR1 MNHEY and CDR2 SMNVEV (reference sequence). Points the paper makes about the study in general: Because sequencing depth was different between pre-surgery and post-surgery blood, clones absent from the pre-surgery sample may reflect undersampling. The patients' HCMV serostatus was not known, and viral specificity was inferred solely from CDR3 sequence similarity.

The immunoSEQ assay was used to generate TCR beta chain sequences from genomic DNA. In the original analysis: CDR3 sequences not starting with the conserved framework cysteine at position 104 were manually removed. To get clonality, the normalized Shannon's Diversity Index was subtracted from one, giving values from 0 (maximal diversity) to 1 (oligoclonal). Chi-squared comparison-of-proportions tests were used to check whether the frequency of the same CDR3 differed between samples, for example brain versus blood. Public clonotypes were identified by searching immuneACCESS, and similarity to known antiviral clonotypes was assessed with the VDJdb browser. What TCRdb holds here is the immuneACCESS table cut down to in-frame rearrangements. Part of the clones is not present; checked against another copy, under half of the missing clones reflect an unresolved V gene, and the others are unexplained. V, J and clone size reflect that table, while D and trimming were determined from the DNA. In all, the sample holds around 340,000 clones, and over 90% of those were seen once. Clones ranked in the top ten supply 5.7% of the sample.

The receptor was derived from a boy in the first two years of life with tuberous sclerosis and intractable seizures. Source: peripheral blood, taken about 5 months after surgery. The chain is assembled from TRBV27 and TRBJ2-1, with no confident D gene call. The CDR3 reads CASSLSGNEQFF. The DNA is as follows: TGTGCCAGCAGTTTATCCGGCAATGAGCAGTTCTTC.